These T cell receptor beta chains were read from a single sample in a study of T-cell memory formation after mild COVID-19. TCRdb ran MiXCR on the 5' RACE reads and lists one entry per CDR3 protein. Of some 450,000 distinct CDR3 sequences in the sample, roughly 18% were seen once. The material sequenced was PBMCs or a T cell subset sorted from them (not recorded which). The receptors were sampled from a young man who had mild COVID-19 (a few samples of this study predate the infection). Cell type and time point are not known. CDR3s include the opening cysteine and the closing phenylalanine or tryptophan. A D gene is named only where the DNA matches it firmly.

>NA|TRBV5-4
CASRDAGQYSYEQYF
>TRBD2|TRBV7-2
CAETGGETQYF
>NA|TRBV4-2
CASSQDHGGAYGYTF
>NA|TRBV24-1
CATSAGRVTDTQYF
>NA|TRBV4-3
CASSPEPGRRTDTQYF
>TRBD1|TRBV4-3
CASSQEGDRAETQYF
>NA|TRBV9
CASSPRRVSGNTIYF
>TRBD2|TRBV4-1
CASSQEPVAGFAYNEQFF
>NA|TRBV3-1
CASSYDTLNTEAFF
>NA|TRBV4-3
CASSQDPGGSGNTIYF
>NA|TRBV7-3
CASIPQEKETQYF
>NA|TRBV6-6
CASSYTGDLRGTQYF
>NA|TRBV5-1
CASASKVYNEQFF
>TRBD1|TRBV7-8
CASSSRGQGGSYNEQFF
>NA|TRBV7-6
CASSLVLGGTEAFF
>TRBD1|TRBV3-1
CASSQDLAGGDEQYF
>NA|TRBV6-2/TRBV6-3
CAISGETVPWGETQYF
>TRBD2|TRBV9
CASSEGGRETQYF
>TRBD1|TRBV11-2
CASSLPPGQLSPQETQYF
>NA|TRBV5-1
CASSLVGTNTEAFF
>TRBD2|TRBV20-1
CSADPTSGGSYEQYF
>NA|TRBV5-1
CASSTNPGEGPTHGYTF
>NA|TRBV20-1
CSARAPRENSPLHF